These 8 T cell receptor beta chains originate from one sample sequenced in a study of blood T cell repertoires in COVID-19. TCRdb keeps only in-frame clones here, not all; method: immunoSEQ multiplex PCR. The sample shows approximately 90,000 clones, approximately 85% of them seen only once. The source material was peripheral blood. These receptors came from a human donor in a cohort sampled during active COVID-19.

This chain uses TRBV9 with TRBJ1-1; a weak D match, TRBD1 (6 bases). Looked up from germline, CDR1 is SGDLS and CDR2 is YYNGEE. V was shortened by 3 bases and J by 6 bases, with 15 bases between the two germline ends. The CDR3 totals 14 residues. CDR3: CASSARQVGAEAFF. CDR3 sequence (DNA): TGTGCCAGCAGCGCCCGACAGGTCGGGGCTGAAGCTTTCTTT.

The chain couples TRBV5-4 to TRBJ2-5, with D maybe TRBD1 (5 bases). Germline V lookup: CDR1 SGHNT, CDR2 YYREEE (reference sequence). The CDR3 covers 16 residues. V lost 9 bases and J 0 bases, leaving 21 bases between the germline ends. The CDR3 sequence is CATSTWGRAYQETQYF. The CDR3 nucleotides are TGTGCCACCTCGACCTGGGGCAGAGCGTACCAAGAGACCCAGTACTTC. Together with reference TRBV5-4 and TRBJ2-5, the CDR3 gives the full variable domain: ETGVTQSPTHLIKTRGQQVTLRCSSQSGHNTVSWYQQALGQGPQFIFQYYREEENGRGNFPPRFSGLQFPNYSSELNVNALELDDSALYLCATSTWGRAYQETQYFGPGTRLLVL.

The CDR3 sequence: CASIVRTGELFF. DNA of the CDR3: TGTGCCAGCATAGTCAGGACCGGGGAGCTGTTTTTT. The chain is built from TRBV2 and TRBJ2-2; the D is unclear. Per the germline V gene, CDR1 is SNHLY and CDR2 is FYNNEI. The CDR3 loop spans 12 amino acids. The V end was cut by 7 bases, the J end by 5 bases, with 8 bases between.

The CDR3 DNA sequence: TGTGCCAGCAGCTATAGCGGGAGTTCCGAGACCCAGTACTTC. This codes for CASSYSGSSETQYF. This chain connects TRBV5-4 to TRBJ2-5; 9 bases match TRBD2. CDR3 length: 14 amino acids. V lost 3 bases to trimming and J lost 5 bases; unmatched junction nucleotides: 5. The germline CDR1 and CDR2 sequences are SGHNT and YYREEE (reference sequence).

This clone appeared a single time. The V call is TRBV5-4, the J call TRBJ1-2, with 8 bases that match TRBD1. The CDR3 is 17 residues long. The V gene's germline CDR1 is SGHNT and CDR2 YYREEE (reference sequence). Trimming cost V 2 bases and J 4 bases; bases outside gene matches: 13. CDR3 bases: TGTGCCAGCAGCTTACCCCAATCCGGACAGGGAGGCTATGGCTACACCTTC. This sequence encodes CASSLPQSGQGGYGYTF.

The gene calls are TRBV12-3 or TRBV12-4 and TRBJ2-1, with TRBD1 as a possible D gene (5 bases). This CDR3 region has 13 residues. V lost 1 base, J lost 9 bases, and 10 bases lay in between. The CDR3 reads CASSLVLQGEQFF. The CDR3 DNA reads TGTGCCAGCAGTTTAGTGTTGCAGGGTGAGCAGTTCTTC.

The chain has TRBV5-1 and TRBJ2-3, with 14 positions matching TRBD2. The CDR3 is made up of 20 amino acids. The ends lost 4 bases at V and 1 base at J; junction bases unmatched: 14. Germline CDR1 is SGHRS and CDR2 is YFSETQ. Here the CDR3 DNA reads TGCGCCAGCAGCCTCTCCTTGACTAGCGGGGGGGCCGGGCGCACAGATACGCAGTATTTT. Residues: CASSLSLTSGGAGRTDTQYF.

The V call is TRBV3-1 (or the pseudogene TRBV3-2), the J call TRBJ2-5; D possibly corresponds to TRBD2 (6 bases). The CDR3 spans 16 residues. Germline V gene sequence: CDR1 LGHDT, CDR2 YNNKEL (reference sequence). With 0 bases removed from V and 4 bases from J, the gap between germline ends came to 15 bases. The CDR3 protein is CASSQDRGRDSETQYF. CDR3 nucleotides: TGTGCCAGCAGCCAAGATAGGGGCCGGGACTCAGAGACCCAGTACTTC.